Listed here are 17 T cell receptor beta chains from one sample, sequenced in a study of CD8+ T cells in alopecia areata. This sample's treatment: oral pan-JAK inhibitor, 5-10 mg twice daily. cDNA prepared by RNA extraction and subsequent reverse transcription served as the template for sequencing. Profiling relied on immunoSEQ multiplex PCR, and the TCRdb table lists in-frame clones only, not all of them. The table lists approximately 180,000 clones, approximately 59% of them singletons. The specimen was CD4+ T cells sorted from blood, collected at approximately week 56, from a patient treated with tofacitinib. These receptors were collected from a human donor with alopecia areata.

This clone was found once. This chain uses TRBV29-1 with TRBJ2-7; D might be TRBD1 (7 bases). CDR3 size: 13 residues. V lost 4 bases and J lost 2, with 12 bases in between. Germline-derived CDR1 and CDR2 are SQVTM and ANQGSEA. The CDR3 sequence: CSVGRGAPYEQYF. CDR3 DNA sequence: TGCAGCGTTGGCAGGGGGGCACCCTACGAGCAGTACTTC.

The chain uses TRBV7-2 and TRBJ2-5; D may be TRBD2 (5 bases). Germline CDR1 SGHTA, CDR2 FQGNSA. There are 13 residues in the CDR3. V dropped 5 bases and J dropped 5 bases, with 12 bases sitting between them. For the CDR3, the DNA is TGTGCCAGCAGCGGAGGCCGCCGGGAGACCCAGTACTTC. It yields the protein CASSGGRRETQYF.

Written as DNA, the CDR3 is TGTGCCAGCAGTCAAGGGTCGTCCCGGATCGTAGAGACCCAGTACTTC. It encodes CASSQGSSRIVETQYF. This chain joins TRBV27 and TRBJ2-5; no clear D gene. In germline, CDR1 is MNHEY, CDR2 SMNVEV (reference sequence). This CDR3 has 16 amino acids. Trimming removed 5 bases at V and 4 bases at J, with 20 bases between.

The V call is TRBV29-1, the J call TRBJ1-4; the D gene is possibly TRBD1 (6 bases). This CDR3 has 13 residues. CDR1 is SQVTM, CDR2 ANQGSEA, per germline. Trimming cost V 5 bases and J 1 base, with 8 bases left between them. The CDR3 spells CSVTGLTNEKLFF. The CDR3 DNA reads TGCAGCGTTACAGGGTTAACTAATGAAAAACTGTTTTTT.

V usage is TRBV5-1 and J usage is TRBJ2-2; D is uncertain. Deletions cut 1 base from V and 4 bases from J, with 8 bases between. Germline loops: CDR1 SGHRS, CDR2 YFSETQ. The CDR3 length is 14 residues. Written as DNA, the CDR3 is TGCGCCAGCAGCTTGAATTTAGGCACCGGGGAGCTGTTTTTT. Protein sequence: CASSLNLGTGELFF.

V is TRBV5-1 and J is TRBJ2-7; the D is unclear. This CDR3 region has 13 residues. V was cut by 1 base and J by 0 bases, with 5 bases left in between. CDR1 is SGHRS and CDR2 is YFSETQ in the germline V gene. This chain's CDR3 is CASSLQSSYEQYF. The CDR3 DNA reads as TGCGCCAGCAGCTTGCAGAGCTCCTACGAGCAGTACTTC.

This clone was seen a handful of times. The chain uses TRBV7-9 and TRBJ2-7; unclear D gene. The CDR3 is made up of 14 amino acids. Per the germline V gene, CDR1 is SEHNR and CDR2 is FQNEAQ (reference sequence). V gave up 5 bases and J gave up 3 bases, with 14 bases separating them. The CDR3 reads CASSNTNPFYEQYF. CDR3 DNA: TGTGCCAGCAGCAATACTAATCCCTTCTACGAGCAGTACTTC.

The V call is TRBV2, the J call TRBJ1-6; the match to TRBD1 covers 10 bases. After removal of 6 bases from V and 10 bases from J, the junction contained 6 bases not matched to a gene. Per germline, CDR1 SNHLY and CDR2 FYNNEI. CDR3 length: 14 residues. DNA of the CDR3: TGTGCCAGCAGCCTCCGGGACAGGGGATCACCCCTCCACTTT. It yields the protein CASSLRDRGSPLHF.

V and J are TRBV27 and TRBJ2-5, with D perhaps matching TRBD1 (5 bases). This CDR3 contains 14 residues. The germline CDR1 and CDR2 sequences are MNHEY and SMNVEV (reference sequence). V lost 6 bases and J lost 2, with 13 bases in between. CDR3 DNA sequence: TGTGCCAGCAGAGCAGGGTGGGAACAAGAGACCCAGTACTTC. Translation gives CASRAGWEQETQYF.

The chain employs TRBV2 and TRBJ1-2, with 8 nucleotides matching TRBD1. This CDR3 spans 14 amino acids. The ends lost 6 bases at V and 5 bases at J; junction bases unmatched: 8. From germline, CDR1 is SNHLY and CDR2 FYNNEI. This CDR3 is CASSAGTGLYGYTF. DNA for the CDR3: TGTGCCAGCAGCGCCGGGACAGGACTATATGGCTACACCTTC. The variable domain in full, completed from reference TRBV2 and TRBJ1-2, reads EPEVTQTPSHQVTQMGQEVILRCVPISNHLYFYWYRQILGQKVEFLVSFYNNEISEKSEIFDDQFSVERPDGSNFTLKIRSTKLEDSAMYFCASSAGTGLYGYTFGSGTRLTVV.

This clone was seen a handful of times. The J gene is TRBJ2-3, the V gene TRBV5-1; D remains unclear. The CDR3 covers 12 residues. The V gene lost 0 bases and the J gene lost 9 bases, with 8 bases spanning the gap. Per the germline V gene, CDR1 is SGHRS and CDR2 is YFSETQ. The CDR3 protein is CASSLEGRTQYF. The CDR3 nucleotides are TGCGCCAGCAGCTTGGAGGGTAGAACGCAGTATTTT.

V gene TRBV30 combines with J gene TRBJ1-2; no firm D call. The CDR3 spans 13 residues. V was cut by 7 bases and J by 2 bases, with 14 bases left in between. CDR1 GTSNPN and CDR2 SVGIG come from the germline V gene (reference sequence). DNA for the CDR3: TGTGCCTCAACAACCGCGGGGAACTATGGCTACACCTTC. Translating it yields CASTTAGNYGYTF.

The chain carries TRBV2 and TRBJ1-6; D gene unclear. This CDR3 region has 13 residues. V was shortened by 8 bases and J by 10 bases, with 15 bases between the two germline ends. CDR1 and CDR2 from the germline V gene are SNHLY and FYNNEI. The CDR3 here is CASCIEGQSPLHF. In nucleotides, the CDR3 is TGTGCCAGCTGCATAGAGGGTCAATCACCCCTCCACTTT. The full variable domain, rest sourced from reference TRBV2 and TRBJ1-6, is EPEVTQTPSHQVTQMGQEVILRCVPISNHLYFYWYRQILGQKVEFLVSFYNNEISEKSEIFDDQFSVERPDGSNFTLKIRSTKLEDSAMYFCASCIEGQSPLHFGNGTRLTVT.

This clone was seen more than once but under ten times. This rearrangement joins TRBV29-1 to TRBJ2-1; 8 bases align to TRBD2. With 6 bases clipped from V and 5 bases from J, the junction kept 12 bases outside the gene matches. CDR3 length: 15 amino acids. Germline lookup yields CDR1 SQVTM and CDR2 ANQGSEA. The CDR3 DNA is TGCAGCGTGTCCGGCTCAGCGGGGGATCACAATGAGCAGTTCTTC. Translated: CSVSGSAGDHNEQFF.

The CDR3 here is CAWSVMDGEKLFF. CDR3 bases: TGTGCCTGGAGTGTGATGGATGGGGAAAAACTGTTTTTT. V is TRBV30 and J is TRBJ1-4, with D unresolved. V lost 0 bases and J lost 8, with 10 bases in between. Germline CDR1 reads GTSNPN; CDR2 reads SVGIG (reference sequence). The CDR3 consists of 13 residues. Full variable domain (missing parts from reference TRBV30 and TRBJ1-4): SQTIHQWPATLVQPVGSPLSLECTVEGTSNPNLYWYRQAAGRGLQLLFYSVGIGQISSEVPQNLSASRPQDRQFILSSKKLLLSDSGFYLCAWSVMDGEKLFFGSGTQLSVL.

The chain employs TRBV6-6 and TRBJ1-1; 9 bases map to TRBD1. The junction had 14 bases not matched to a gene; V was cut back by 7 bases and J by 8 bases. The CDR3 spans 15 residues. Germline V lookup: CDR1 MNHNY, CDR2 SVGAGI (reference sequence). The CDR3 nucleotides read TGTGCCAGCATGTCGTCATCACAGGGGGCGGCCGAAGCTTTCTTT. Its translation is CASMSSSQGAAEAFF.

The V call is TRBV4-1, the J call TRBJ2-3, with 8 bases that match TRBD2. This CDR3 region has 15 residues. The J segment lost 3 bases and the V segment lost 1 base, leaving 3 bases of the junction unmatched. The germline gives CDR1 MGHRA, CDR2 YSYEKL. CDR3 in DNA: TGCGCCAGCAGCCAAGTATTAGCGGGAACAGATACGCAGTATTTT. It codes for CASSQVLAGTDTQYF.